The clone carrying this TCR beta chain has just a few counts. The target antigen is unknown. This entry is derived from a study of CD8 T cells in ankylosing spondylitis. Study conclusions and caveats: For ankylosing spondylitis blood, a TCR beta motif of 7 or 8 highly homologous variants appeared characteristic. Significant enrichment of disease-linked clones was reportedly seen in matched ankylosing spondylitis synovial fluid. Peripheral blood held disease-linked clones only at relatively low frequency, and these were CD8+.

The CDR3 is 14 residues long. Deletions cut 4 bases from V and 2 bases from J, with 12 bases between. The germline V gene has CDR1 LGHNA and CDR2 YSLEER. From the 5' RACE reads, TCRdb called clonotypes with MiXCR, one entry per CDR3 protein. The sample lists under 950,000 distinct CDR3 sequences, 15% to 20% occurring once. This chain joins TRBV4-3 and TRBJ2-7; tentatively, D is TRBD1 (5 bases). The sequencing input was blood, either unsorted or a sorted T cell fraction (not recorded which). This sequence was found in a male donor with ankylosing spondylitis. This chain's CDR3 is CASSLPRTPYEQYF. As DNA, the CDR3 is TGCGCCAGCAGCCTCCCGAGGACACCCTACGAGCAGTACTTC.